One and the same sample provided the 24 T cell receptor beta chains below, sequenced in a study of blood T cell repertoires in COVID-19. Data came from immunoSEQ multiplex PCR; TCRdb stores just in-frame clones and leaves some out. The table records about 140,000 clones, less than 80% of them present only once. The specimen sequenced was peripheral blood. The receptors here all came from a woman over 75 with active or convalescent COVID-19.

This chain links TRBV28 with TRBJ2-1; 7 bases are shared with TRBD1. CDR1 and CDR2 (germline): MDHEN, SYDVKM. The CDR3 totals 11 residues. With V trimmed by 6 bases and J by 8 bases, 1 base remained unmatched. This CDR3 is CASRDRYEQFF. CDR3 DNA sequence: TGTGCCAGCAGGGACAGGTATGAGCAGTTCTTC.

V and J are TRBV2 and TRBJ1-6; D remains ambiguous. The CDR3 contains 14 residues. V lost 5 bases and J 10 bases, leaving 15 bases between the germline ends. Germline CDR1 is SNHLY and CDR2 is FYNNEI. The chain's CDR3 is CASSIGLLGSPLHF. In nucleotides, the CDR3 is TGTGCCAGCAGTATCGGACTTCTCGGGTCACCCCTCCACTTT.

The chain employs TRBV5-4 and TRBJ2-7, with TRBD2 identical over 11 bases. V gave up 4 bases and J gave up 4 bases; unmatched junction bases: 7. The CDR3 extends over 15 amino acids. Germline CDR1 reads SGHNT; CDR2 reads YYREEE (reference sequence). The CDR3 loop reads CASSLLAGGDYEQYF. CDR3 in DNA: TGTGCCAGCAGCCTTCTAGCGGGGGGCGATTACGAGCAGTACTTC.

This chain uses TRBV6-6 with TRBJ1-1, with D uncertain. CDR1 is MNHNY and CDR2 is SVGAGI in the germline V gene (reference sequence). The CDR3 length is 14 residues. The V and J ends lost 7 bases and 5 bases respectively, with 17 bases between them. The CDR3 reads CASTPNLYTTEAFF. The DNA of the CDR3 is TGTGCCAGCACCCCTAATCTATATACGACTGAAGCTTTCTTT.

CDR3 nucleotides: TGTGCCAGCAGACCAGGGACAGTAGGTTCACCCCTCCACTTT. This encodes CASRPGTVGSPLHF. The rearrangement uses TRBV28 and TRBJ1-6; 7 bases align to TRBD1. Per germline, CDR1 MDHEN and CDR2 SYDVKM. Germline trimming cut 6 bases from V and 9 bases from J; bases unmatched to any gene: 8. CDR3 length equals 14 residues. The whole variable domain, remainder taken from reference TRBV28 and TRBJ1-6, is DVKVTQSSRYLVKRTGEKVFLECVQDMDHENMFWYRQDPGLGLRLIYFSYDVKMKEKGDIPEGYSVSREKKERFSLILESASTNQTSMYLCASRPGTVGSPLHFGNGTRLTVT.

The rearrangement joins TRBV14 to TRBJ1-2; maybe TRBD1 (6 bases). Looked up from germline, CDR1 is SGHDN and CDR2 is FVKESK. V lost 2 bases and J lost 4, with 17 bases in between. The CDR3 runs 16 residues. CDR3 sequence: CASSQSTNRAGYGYTF. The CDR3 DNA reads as TGTGCCAGCAGCCAATCCACCAACAGGGCGGGCTATGGCTACACCTTC.

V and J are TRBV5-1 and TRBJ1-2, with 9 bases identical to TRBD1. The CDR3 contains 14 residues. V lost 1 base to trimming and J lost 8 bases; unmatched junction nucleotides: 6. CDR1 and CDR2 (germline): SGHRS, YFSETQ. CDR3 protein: CASSLTGGFGGYTF. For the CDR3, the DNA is TGCGCCAGCAGCTTGACAGGGGGCTTTGGAGGCTACACCTTC. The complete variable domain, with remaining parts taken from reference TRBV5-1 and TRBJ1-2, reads KAGVTQTPRYLIKTRGQQVTLSCSPISGHRSVSWYQQTPGQGLQFLFEYFSETQRNKGNFPGRFSGRQFSNSRSEMNVSTLELGDSALYLCASSLTGGFGGYTFGSGTRLTVV.

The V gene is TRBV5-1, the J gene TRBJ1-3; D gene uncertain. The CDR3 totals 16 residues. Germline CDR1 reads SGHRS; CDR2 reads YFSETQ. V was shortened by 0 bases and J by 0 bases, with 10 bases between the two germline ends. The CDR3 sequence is CASSLVGSNSGNTIYF. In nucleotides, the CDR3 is TGCGCCAGCAGCTTGGTCGGGTCAAACTCTGGAAACACCATATATTTT.

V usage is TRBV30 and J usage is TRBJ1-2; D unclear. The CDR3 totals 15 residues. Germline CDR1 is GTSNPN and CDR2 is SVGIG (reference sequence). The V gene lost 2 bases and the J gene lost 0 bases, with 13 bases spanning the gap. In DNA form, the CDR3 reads TGTGCCTGGAGTCGGCGGGCTCTAGCTAACTATGGCTACACCTTC. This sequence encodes CAWSRRALANYGYTF.

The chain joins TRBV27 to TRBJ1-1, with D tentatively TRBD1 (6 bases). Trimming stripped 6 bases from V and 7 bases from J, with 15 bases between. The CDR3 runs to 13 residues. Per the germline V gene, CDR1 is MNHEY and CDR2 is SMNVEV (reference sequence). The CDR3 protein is CASSQTMTGEAFF. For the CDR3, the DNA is TGTGCCAGCAGCCAGACTATGACAGGTGAAGCTTTCTTT.

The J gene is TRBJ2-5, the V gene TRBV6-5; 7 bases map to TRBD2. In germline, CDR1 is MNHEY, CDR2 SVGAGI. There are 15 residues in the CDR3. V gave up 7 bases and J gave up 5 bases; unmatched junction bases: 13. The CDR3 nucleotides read TGTGCCAGCACTGCTAGCGGACGAACCGGGGAGACCCAGTACTTC. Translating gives CASTASGRTGETQYF.

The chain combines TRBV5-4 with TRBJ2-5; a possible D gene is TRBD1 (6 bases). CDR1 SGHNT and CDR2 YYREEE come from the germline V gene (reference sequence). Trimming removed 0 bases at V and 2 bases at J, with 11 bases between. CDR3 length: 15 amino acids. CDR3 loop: CASSLETGQQETQYF. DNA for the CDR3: TGTGCCAGCAGCTTGGAGACAGGACAACAAGAGACCCAGTACTTC. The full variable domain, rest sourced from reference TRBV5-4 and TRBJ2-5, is ETGVTQSPTHLIKTRGQQVTLRCSSQSGHNTVSWYQQALGQGPQFIFQYYREEENGRGNFPPRFSGLQFPNYSSELNVNALELDDSALYLCASSLETGQQETQYFGPGTRLLVL.

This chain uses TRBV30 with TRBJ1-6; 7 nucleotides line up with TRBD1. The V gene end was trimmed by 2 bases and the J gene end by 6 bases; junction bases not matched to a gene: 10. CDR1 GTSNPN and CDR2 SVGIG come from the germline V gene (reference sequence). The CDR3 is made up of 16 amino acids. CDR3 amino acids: CAWSLTGFGGNSPLHF. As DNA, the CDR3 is TGTGCCTGGAGTCTGACAGGGTTCGGGGGTAATTCACCCCTCCACTTT.

CDR3 protein: CASRPRGSAYGYTF. CDR3 DNA: TGTGCCAGCAGACCCCGGGGATCCGCCTATGGCTACACCTTC. The gene calls are TRBV21-1 and TRBJ1-2. TRBV21-1 is a documented pseudogene. CDR3 size: 14 residues.

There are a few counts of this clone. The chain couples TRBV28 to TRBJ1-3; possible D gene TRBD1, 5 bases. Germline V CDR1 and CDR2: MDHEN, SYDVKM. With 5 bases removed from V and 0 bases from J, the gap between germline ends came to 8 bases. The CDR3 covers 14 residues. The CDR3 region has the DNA TGTGCCAGCAGTCCCAGGGTCTCTGGAAACACCATATATTTT. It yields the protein CASSPRVSGNTIYF.

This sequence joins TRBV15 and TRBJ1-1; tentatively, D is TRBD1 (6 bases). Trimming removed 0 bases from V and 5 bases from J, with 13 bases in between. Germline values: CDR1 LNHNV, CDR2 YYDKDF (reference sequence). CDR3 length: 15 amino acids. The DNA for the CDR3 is TGTGCCACCAGCAGAGACCAGGGGAAGGGAACTGAAGCTTTCTTT. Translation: CATSRDQGKGTEAFF.

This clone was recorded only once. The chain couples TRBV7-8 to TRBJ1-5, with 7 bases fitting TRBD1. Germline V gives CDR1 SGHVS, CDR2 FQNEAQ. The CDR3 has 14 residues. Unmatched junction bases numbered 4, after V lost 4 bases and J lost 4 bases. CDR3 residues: CASSSQGVNQPQHF. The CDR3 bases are TGTGCCAGCAGCTCCCAGGGGGTGAATCAGCCCCAGCATTTT.

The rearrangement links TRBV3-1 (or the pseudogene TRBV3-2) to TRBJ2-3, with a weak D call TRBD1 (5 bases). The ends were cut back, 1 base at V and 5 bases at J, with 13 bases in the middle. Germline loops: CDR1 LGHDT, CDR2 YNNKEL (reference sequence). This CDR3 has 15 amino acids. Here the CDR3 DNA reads TGTGCCAGCAGCCAAGCAGGCAGGGTAATAGATACGCAGTATTTT. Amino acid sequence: CASSQAGRVIDTQYF.

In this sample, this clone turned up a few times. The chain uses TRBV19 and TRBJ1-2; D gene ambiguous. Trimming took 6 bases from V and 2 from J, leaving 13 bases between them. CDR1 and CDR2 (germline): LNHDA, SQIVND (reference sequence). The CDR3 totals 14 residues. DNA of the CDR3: TGTGCCAGTAGACTAGGGTCTGTCAACTATGGCTACACCTTC. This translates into CASRLGSVNYGYTF.

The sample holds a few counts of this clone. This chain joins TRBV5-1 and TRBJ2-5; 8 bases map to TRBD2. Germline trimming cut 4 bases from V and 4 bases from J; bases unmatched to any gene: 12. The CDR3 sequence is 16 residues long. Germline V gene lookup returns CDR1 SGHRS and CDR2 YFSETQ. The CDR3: CASSASGGSVRETQYF. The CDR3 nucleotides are TGCGCCAGCAGCGCGTCGGGGGGGTCGGTACGAGAGACCCAGTACTTC.

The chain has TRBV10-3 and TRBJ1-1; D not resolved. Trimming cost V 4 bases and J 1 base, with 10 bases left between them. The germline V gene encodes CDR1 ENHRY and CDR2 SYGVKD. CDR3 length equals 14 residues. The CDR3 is CAISVDMKNTEAFF. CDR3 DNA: TGTGCCATCAGTGTAGACATGAAGAACACTGAAGCTTTCTTT.

CDR3 sequence: CASSRLISGGADTQYF. The DNA of the CDR3 is TGTGCCAGCAGCCGTCTGATTAGCGGGGGTGCAGATACGCAGTATTTT. The chain combines TRBV27 with TRBJ2-3, with TRBD2 matching over 9 bases. V shed 6 bases and J 4 bases; nucleotides not matched to a gene: 11. This CDR3 has 16 residues. Germline CDR1 MNHEY, CDR2 SMNVEV (reference sequence).

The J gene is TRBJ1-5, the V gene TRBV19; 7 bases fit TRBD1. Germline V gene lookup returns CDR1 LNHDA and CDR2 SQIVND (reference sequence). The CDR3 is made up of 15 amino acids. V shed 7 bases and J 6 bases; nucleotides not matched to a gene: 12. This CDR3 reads CASTPAGRGTQPQHF. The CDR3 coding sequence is TGTGCCAGTACCCCCGCAGGCAGGGGGACTCAGCCCCAGCATTTT.

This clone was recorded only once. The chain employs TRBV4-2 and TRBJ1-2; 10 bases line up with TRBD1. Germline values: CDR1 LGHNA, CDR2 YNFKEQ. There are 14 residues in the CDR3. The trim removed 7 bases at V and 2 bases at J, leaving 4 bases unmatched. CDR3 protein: CASTGTGANYGYTF. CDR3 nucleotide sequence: TGTGCCAGCACCGGGACAGGGGCCAACTATGGCTACACCTTC.